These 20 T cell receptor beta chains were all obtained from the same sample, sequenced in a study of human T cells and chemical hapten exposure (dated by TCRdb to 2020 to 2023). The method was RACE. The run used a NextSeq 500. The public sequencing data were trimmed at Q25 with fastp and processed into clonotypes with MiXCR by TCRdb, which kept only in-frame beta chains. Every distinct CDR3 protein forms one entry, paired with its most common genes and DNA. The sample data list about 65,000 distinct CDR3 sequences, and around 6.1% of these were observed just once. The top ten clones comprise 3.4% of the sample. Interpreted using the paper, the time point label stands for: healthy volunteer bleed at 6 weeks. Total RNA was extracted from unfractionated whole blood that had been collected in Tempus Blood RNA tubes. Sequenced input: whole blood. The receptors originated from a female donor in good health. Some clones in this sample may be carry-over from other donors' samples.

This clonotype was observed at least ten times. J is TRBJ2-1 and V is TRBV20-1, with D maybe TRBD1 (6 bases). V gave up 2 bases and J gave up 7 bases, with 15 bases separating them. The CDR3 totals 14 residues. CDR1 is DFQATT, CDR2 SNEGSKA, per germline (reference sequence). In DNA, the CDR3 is TGCAGTGCTAGACCCTGGACAGATTTTAATGAGCAGTTCTTC. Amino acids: CSARPWTDFNEQFF.

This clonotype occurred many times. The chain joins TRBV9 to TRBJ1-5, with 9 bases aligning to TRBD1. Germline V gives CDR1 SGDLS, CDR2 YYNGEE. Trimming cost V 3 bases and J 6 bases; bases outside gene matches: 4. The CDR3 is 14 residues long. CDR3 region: CASSEGTGSQPQHF. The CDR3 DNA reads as TGTGCCAGCAGCGAAGGGACAGGGAGTCAGCCCCAGCATTTT.

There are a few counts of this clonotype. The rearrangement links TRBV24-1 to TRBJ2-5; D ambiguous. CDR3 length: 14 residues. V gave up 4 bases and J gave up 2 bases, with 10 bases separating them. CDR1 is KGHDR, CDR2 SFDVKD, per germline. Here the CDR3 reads CATSDPDGQETQYF. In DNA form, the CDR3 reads TGTGCCACCAGTGACCCCGACGGACAAGAGACCCAGTACTTC.

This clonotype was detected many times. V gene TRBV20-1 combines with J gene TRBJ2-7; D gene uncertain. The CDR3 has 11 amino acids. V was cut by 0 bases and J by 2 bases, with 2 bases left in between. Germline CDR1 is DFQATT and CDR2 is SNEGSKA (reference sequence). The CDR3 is CSAREAYEQYF. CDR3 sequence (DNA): TGCAGTGCTAGAGAGGCCTACGAGCAGTACTTC.

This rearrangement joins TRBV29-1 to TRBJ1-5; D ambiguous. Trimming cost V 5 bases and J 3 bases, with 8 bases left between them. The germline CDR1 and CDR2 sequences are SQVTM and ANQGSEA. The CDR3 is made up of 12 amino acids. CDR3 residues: CSVTVANQPQHF. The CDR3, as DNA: TGCAGCGTTACGGTTGCCAATCAGCCCCAGCATTTT. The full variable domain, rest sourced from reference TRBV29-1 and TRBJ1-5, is SAVISQKPSRDICQRGTSLTIQCQVDSQVTMMFWYRQQPGQSLTLIATANQGSEATYESGFVIDKFPISRPNLTFSTLTVSNMSPEDSSIYLCSVTVANQPQHFGDGTRLSIL.

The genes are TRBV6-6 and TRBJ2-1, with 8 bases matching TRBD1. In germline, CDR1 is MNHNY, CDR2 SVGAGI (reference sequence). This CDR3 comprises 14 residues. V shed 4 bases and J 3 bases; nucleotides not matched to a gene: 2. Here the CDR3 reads CASSLGTGYNEQFF. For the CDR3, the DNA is TGTGCCAGCAGTTTAGGGACAGGCTACAATGAGCAGTTCTTC.

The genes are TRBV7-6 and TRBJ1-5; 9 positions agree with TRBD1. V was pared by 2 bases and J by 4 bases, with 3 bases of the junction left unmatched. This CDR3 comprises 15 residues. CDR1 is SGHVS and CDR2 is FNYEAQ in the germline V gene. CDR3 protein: CASSLLTGGNQPQHF. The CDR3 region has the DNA TGTGCCAGCAGCTTACTGACAGGGGGGAATCAGCCCCAGCATTTT.

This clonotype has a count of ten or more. CDR3 nucleotides: TGCAGTGCTCCCCGGGCAGATACGCAGTATTTT. Translation: CSAPRADTQYF. This chain links TRBV20-1 with TRBJ2-3; no reliable D call. The CDR3 covers 11 residues. V was trimmed by 5 bases and J by 4 bases, leaving 7 bases between them. Germline V gene data show CDR1 as DFQATT and CDR2 as SNEGSKA (reference sequence).

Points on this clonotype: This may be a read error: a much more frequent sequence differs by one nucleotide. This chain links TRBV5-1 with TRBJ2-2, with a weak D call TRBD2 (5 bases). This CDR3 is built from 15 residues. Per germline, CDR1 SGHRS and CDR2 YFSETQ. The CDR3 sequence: CASSSPEKSTGELIF. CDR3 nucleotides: TGCGCCAGCAGCTCCCCCGAAAAAAGCACCGGGGAGCTGATTTTT.

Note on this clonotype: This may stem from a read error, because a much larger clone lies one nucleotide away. The CDR3 loop reads CSAKTGGARYEQYF. In DNA, the CDR3 is TGCAGTGCAAAGACAGGGGGCGCAAGGTACGAGCAGTACTTC. This rearrangement joins TRBV20-1 to TRBJ2-7; TRBD1 matches 10 bases. Germline V gene lookup returns CDR1 DFQATT and CDR2 SNEGSKA (reference sequence). The CDR3 length is 14 residues. V shed 6 bases and J 4 bases; nucleotides not matched to a gene: 9.

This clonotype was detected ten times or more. This chain's CDR3 is CAISESMSQGRGYEQYF. The CDR3 nucleotides are TGTGCCATCAGTGAGTCGATGTCCCAGGGACGAGGCTACGAGCAGTACTTC. The chain has TRBV10-3 and TRBJ2-7; the D gene could be TRBD1 or TRBD2 (5 bases each). The V end was cut by 0 bases, the J end by 3 bases, with 18 bases between. This CDR3 is built from 17 residues. CDR1 ENHRY and CDR2 SYGVKD come from the germline V gene.

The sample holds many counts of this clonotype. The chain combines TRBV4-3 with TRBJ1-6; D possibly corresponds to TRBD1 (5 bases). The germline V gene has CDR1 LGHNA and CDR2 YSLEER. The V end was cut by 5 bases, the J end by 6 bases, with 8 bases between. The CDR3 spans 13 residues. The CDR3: CASSGGPNSPLHF. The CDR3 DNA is TGCGCCAGCAGCGGGGGACCTAATTCACCCCTCCACTTT.

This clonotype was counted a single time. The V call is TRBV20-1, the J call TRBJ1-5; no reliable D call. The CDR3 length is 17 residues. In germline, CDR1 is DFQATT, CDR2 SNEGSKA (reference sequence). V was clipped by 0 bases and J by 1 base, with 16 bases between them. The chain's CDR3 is CSARDMGGNKSNQPQHF. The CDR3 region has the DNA TGCAGTGCTAGAGATATGGGAGGAAACAAAAGCAATCAGCCCCAGCATTTT.

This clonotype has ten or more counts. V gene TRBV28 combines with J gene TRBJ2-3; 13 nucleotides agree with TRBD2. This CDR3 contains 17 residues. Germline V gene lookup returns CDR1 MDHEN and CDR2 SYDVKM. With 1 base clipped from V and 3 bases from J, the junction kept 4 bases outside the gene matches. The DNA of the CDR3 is TGTGCCAGCAGTTTATTCAGACTAGCGGGAGGTACAGATACGCAGTATTTT. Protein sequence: CASSLFRLAGGTDTQYF.

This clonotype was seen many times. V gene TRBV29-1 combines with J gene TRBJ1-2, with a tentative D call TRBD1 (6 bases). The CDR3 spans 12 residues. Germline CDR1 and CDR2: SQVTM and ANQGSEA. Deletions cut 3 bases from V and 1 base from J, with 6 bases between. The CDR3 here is CSVEDSNYGYTF. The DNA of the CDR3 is TGCAGCGTTGAGGACAGTAACTATGGCTACACCTTC.

The CDR3 region has the DNA TGTGCCAGCAGTTTTGTGGATGGGCAGTACTTC. This translates into CASSFVDGQYF. The chain carries TRBV28 and TRBJ2-7; D gene unclear. This CDR3 is 11 amino acids long. Trimming pared 3 bases from V and 9 bases from J, leaving 9 bases between. Germline V gives CDR1 MDHEN, CDR2 SYDVKM.

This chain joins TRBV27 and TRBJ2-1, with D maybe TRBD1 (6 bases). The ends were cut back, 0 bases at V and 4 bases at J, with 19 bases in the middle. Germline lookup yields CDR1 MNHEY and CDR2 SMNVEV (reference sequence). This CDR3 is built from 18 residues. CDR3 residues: CASSLSWIGGSLYNEQFF. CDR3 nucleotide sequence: TGTGCCAGCAGTTTATCGTGGATAGGGGGATCGCTATACAATGAGCAGTTCTTC.

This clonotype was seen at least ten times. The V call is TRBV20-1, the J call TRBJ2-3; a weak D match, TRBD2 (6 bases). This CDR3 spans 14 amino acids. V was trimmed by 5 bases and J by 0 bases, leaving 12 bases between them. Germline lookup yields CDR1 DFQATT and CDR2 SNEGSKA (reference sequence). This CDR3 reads CSAWTGLSTDTQYF. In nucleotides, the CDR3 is TGCAGTGCTTGGACCGGACTAAGCACAGATACGCAGTATTTT.

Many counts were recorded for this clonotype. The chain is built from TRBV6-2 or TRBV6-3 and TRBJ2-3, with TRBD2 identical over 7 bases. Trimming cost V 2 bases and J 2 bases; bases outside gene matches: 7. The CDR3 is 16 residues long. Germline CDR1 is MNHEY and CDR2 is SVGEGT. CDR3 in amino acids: CASSYHASGNTDTQYF. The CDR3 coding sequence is TGTGCCAGCAGTTACCACGCTAGCGGAAACACAGATACGCAGTATTTT.

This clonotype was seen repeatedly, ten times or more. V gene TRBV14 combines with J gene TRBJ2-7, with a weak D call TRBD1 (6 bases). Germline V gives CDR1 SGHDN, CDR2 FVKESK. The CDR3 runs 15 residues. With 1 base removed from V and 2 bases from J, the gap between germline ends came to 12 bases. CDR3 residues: CASSQARSGAYEQYF. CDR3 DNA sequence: TGTGCCAGCAGCCAAGCACGATCAGGGGCCTACGAGCAGTACTTC.